These 4 T cell receptor beta chains originate from one sample sequenced in a study of shared clonotypes between healthy human individuals. Assay: immunoSEQ multiplex PCR; the TCRdb copy retains only in-frame clones and omits some. The repertoire consists of fewer than 1.4 million clones, with 75% to 85% occurring once and the leading ten covering 0.5% to 0.65%. Specimen: memory CD4+ T cells from PBMCs. This sample's subset: CD45RA-negative fraction. These TCRs come from a man aged 18 to 30 in good health. Some clones in this sample may be carry-over from other donors' samples.

The gene calls are TRBV15 and TRBJ2-7; D may be TRBD1 or TRBD2 (5 bases each). The CDR3 runs 15 residues. Trimming removed 8 bases from V and 6 bases from J, with 23 bases in between. From germline, CDR1 is LNHNV and CDR2 YYDKDF (reference sequence). The CDR3 loop is CATSPESVGRGEQYF. CDR3 coding DNA: TGTGCCACCTCCCCGGAGTCCGTGGGACGGGGCGAGCAGTACTTC.

The chain links TRBV2 to TRBJ2-1; TRBD2 matches 9 bases. Trimming removed 2 bases from V and 6 bases from J; junction bases left unmatched: 2. Germline CDR1 is SNHLY and CDR2 is FYNNEI. The CDR3 sequence is 14 residues long. CDR3 sequence (DNA): TGTGCCAGCAGTGAACTACTAGCGGGCAATGAGCAGTTCTTC. Protein: CASSELLAGNEQFF.

The chain links TRBV7-9 to TRBJ2-2; D gene unclear. Trimming left V 2 bases short and J 6 bases short, with 10 bases between. This CDR3 has 14 residues. Germline V gene lookup returns CDR1 SEHNR and CDR2 FQNEAQ (reference sequence). CDR3 sequence (DNA): TGTGCCAGCAGCTTAAAGGTTGGAGCCGGGGAGCTGTTTTTT. This gives the protein CASSLKVGAGELFF.

The chain combines TRBV9 with TRBJ2-1; 9 bases match TRBD2. Looked up from germline, CDR1 is SGDLS and CDR2 is YYNGEE. The V gene end was trimmed by 5 bases and the J gene end by 6 bases; junction bases not matched to a gene: 6. The CDR3 consists of 14 residues. DNA of the CDR3: TGTGCCAGCAGTAGTCTAGCGGGAACCAATGAGCAGTTCTTC. This gives the protein CASSSLAGTNEQFF.